This T cell receptor beta chain was identified during a study of Ad26.COV2.S vaccination and SARS-CoV-2 variants. Study context: Ad26.COV2.S was injected intramuscularly once or twice, 56 days apart. Study conclusions and caveats: An underestimation of total T cell responses may have resulted from the TCR breadth and depth analyses. The authors reported substantial breadth in spike-specific CD8+ and CD4+ T cell responses after vaccination.

The method was immunoSEQ multiplex PCR; TCRdb's version includes in-frame clones alone and lacks a portion of them. The sample records a few hundred thousand clones, approximately 90% being singletons. Treatment of the sample: 15 to 20 received Ad26.COV2.S at low or high dose, single or two shots; roughly 5 received placebo; per-sample allocation not given. Samples were taken on day 63 after the first vaccine or placebo injection. It was an adult aged 18-55 years in Boston who was the donor. A word on this clone: What it binds is not known.

Sample: peripheral blood, taken in a trial of Ad26.COV2.S vaccine versus placebo. This TCR was sampled from a person between 18 and 60 years old who received the Ad26.COV2.S COVID-19 vaccine or a placebo.

This chain's CDR3 is CASSLGRFYEQYF. Written as DNA, the CDR3 is TGTGCCAGCAGTTTAGGCAGGTTCTACGAGCAGTACTTC. The chain combines TRBV27 with TRBJ2-7; D is undetermined. The CDR3 contains 13 residues. Trimming shortened V by 2 bases and J by 3 bases, and 8 bases separated the two germline ends. Germline CDR1 and CDR2: MNHEY and SMNVEV (reference sequence).